The 30 T cell receptor beta chains reported below all come from one sample, sequenced in a study of blood T cell repertoires in COVID-19. Sequencing used immunoSEQ multiplex PCR; TCRdb keeps in-frame clones, though not all of them. The sample includes 250,000 to 300,000 clones, roughly 90% seen only once; the top ten take 12%. Specimen: peripheral blood. These receptors all come from a woman in her thirties with COVID-19, enrolled during active disease.

The chain is built from TRBV25-1 and TRBJ1-5, with TRBD1 identical over 7 bases. Germline V gives CDR1 MGHDK, CDR2 SYGVNS. V lost 0 bases and J lost 2; bases outside the gene matches: 4. The CDR3 extends over 16 amino acids. The CDR3 DNA reads TGTGCCAGCAGTGAATATGGTACAGGGGGCAATCAGCCCCAGCATTTT. This encodes CASSEYGTGGNQPQHF.

This clone has only one observation. The chain joins TRBV6-5 to TRBJ2-1; tentative D call: TRBD1 (6 bases). CDR3 size: 13 residues. Germline CDR1 reads MNHEY; CDR2 reads SVGAGI. Trimming removed 5 bases at V and 7 bases at J, with 12 bases between. CDR3 sequence reads: CASSPTGWNEQFF. CDR3 nucleotides: TGTGCCAGCAGTCCCACAGGGTGGAATGAGCAGTTCTTC.

This CDR3 is CASSSHRDNQPQHF. CDR3 DNA: TGTGCCAGCAGTTCGCACAGGGATAATCAGCCCCAGCATTTT. The gene calls are TRBV6-5 and TRBJ1-5; D perhaps matches TRBD1 (6 bases). Trimming cost V 4 bases and J 4 bases, with 11 bases left between them. There are 14 residues in the CDR3. CDR1 MNHEY and CDR2 SVGAGI come from the germline V gene.

The V gene is TRBV18, the J gene TRBJ1-3; 7 bases align to TRBD1. The V segment lost 3 bases and the J segment 0 bases; nucleotides outside the gene matches: 8. The CDR3 contains 17 residues. In germline, CDR1 is KGHSH, CDR2 LQKENI. The CDR3 is CASSPLIRDSSGNTIYF. DNA of the CDR3: TGTGCCAGCTCACCGCTTATCAGGGACAGCTCTGGAAACACCATATATTTT. The full variable domain, in which reference TRBV18 and TRBJ1-3 provide the parts outside the CDR3, is NAGVMQNPRHLVRRRGQEARLRCSPMKGHSHVYWYRQLPEEGLKFMVYLQKENIIDESGMPKERFSAEFPKEGPSILRIQQVVRGDSAAYFCASSPLIRDSSGNTIYFGEGSWLTVV.

J is TRBJ1-6 and V is TRBV6-5; a weak D match, TRBD1 (6 bases). CDR1 and CDR2 from the germline V gene are MNHEY and SVGAGI. V shed 6 bases and J shed 4 bases, with 13 bases lying between them. CDR3 length equals 15 residues. CDR3 bases: TGTGCCAGCAGCCGGACAGACCTTTATAATTCACCCCTCCACTTT. Translating gives CASSRTDLYNSPLHF.

As DNA, the CDR3 is TGCAGCACCCAAACCTTCGGACAGATATATGGCTACACCTTC. It encodes CSTQTFGQIYGYTF. The chain has TRBV29-1 and TRBJ1-2, with a tentative D call TRBD1 (6 bases). Germline V gene data show CDR1 as SQVTM and CDR2 as ANQGSEA. With 8 bases removed from V and 5 bases from J, the gap between germline ends came to 21 bases. The CDR3 is made up of 14 amino acids.

The chain's CDR3 is CASSLGPSGGAQDTQYF. The CDR3 DNA follows: TGTGCCAGCAGCTTAGGGCCTAGCGGGGGGGCCCAAGATACGCAGTATTTT. The J gene is TRBJ2-3, the V gene TRBV7-2, with TRBD2 matching over 12 bases. V lost 1 base and J lost 5; bases outside the gene matches: 7. Germline V CDR1 and CDR2: SGHTA, FQGNSA. This CDR3 is built from 17 residues.

V is TRBV7-9 and J is TRBJ2-7; D perhaps matches TRBD1 (6 bases). The CDR3 runs 15 residues. Trimming took off 2 bases at V and 2 bases at J, with 13 bases between the two ends. CDR1 and CDR2 (germline): SEHNR, FQNEAQ (reference sequence). CDR3 loop: CASSLIQGGTYEQYF. The CDR3 nucleotides read TGTGCCAGCAGCTTAATACAGGGTGGTACCTACGAGCAGTACTTC.

The rearrangement links TRBV19 to TRBJ2-6, with a possible D match to TRBD2 (6 bases). The CDR3 length is 14 residues. From germline, CDR1 is LNHDA and CDR2 SQIVND (reference sequence). Trimming cost V 8 bases and J 2 bases, with 10 bases left between them. This CDR3 reads CASGGVAGANVLTF. The DNA for the CDR3 is TGTGCCAGTGGAGGGGTAGCTGGGGCCAACGTCCTGACTTTC.

The genes are TRBV9 and TRBJ1-5, with D hard to call. The CDR3 loop spans 15 amino acids. V lost 1 base, J lost 0 bases, and 8 bases lay in between. The germline CDR1 and CDR2 sequences are SGDLS and YYNGEE. CDR3 region: CASSVMGDSNQPQHF. The CDR3 DNA follows: TGTGCCAGCAGCGTAATGGGCGATAGCAATCAGCCCCAGCATTTT. The full variable domain, completed using reference TRBV9 and TRBJ1-5, is DSGVTQTPKHLITATGQRVTLRCSPRSGDLSVYWYQQSLDQGLQFLIQYYNGEERAKGNILERFSAQQFPDLHSELNLSSLELGDSALYFCASSVMGDSNQPQHFGDGTRLSIL.

The chain has TRBV5-1 and TRBJ2-2, with 7 bases aligning to TRBD1. Germline trimming cut 0 bases from V and 8 bases from J; bases unmatched to any gene: 1. Germline loops: CDR1 SGHRS, CDR2 YFSETQ. The CDR3 totals 13 residues. CDR3 loop: CASSLGQGGELFF. As DNA, the CDR3 is TGCGCCAGCAGCTTGGGACAGGGAGGGGAGCTGTTTTTT. Filled out from reference TRBV5-1 and TRBJ2-2, the complete variable domain reads KAGVTQTPRYLIKTRGQQVTLSCSPISGHRSVSWYQQTPGQGLQFLFEYFSETQRNKGNFPGRFSGRQFSNSRSEMNVSTLELGDSALYLCASSLGQGGELFFGEGSRLTVL.

The J gene is TRBJ2-7, the V gene TRBV6-5; 8 bases are a match to TRBD1. V gave up 7 bases and J gave up 5 bases; unmatched junction bases: 10. CDR1 and CDR2 (germline): MNHEY, SVGAGI. This CDR3 region has 14 residues. The CDR3 sequence: CASIFRGRIHEQYF. In DNA, the CDR3 is TGTGCCAGCATATTCAGGGGGCGAATCCACGAGCAGTACTTC.

CDR3 in amino acids: CASSDRGLGNTEAFF. CDR3 in DNA: TGTGCCAGCAGCGACAGGGGGCTAGGGAACACTGAAGCTTTCTTT. This chain connects TRBV27 to TRBJ1-1; 10 bases are shared with TRBD1. With V trimmed by 6 bases and J by 1 base, 5 bases remained unmatched. Germline CDR1 reads MNHEY; CDR2 reads SMNVEV (reference sequence). The CDR3 totals 15 residues.

This clone was observed a handful of times. V usage is TRBV6-4 and J usage is TRBJ2-2, with D unresolved. With 2 bases removed from V and 7 bases from J, the gap between germline ends came to 8 bases. This CDR3 has 13 residues. Germline values: CDR1 MRHNA, CDR2 SNTAGT. The CDR3 spells CASSDPVDGELFF. Here the CDR3 DNA reads TGTGCCAGCAGTGACCCGGTTGACGGGGAGCTGTTTTTT.

In its sample, this clone was seen once. J is TRBJ2-3 and V is TRBV4-1, with TRBD1 as a possible D gene (6 bases). Germline assignment: CDR1 MGHRA and CDR2 YSYEKL. This CDR3 has 15 residues. V was clipped by 2 bases and J by 0 bases, with 9 bases between them. In DNA, the CDR3 is TGCGCCAGCAGCCAACGGCAGGGGAGCACAGATACGCAGTATTTT. It encodes CASSQRQGSTDTQYF.

The V and J genes are TRBV20-1 and TRBJ1-1; TRBD1 matches at 8 bases. The junction had 7 bases not matched to a gene; V was cut back by 3 bases and J by 4 bases. CDR1 and CDR2 from the germline V gene are DFQATT and SNEGSKA (reference sequence). This CDR3 spans 14 amino acids. CDR3 in amino acids: CSASRRTGFTEAFF. DNA of the CDR3: TGCAGTGCTAGTCGGAGGACAGGGTTCACTGAAGCTTTCTTT.

CDR3 in DNA: TGCGCCAGCAGCTCCTACAGGGGTTCCTACGAGCAGTACTTC. Translation: CASSSYRGSYEQYF. V is TRBV5-1 and J is TRBJ2-7, with 7 nucleotides matching TRBD1. Germline V gives CDR1 SGHRS, CDR2 YFSETQ. This CDR3 contains 14 residues. V gave up 3 bases and J gave up 1 base; unmatched junction bases: 4.

The chain's CDR3 is CASSLVGGISTNEKLFF. CDR3 nucleotides: TGTGCCAGCAGCTTAGTCGGGGGAATTTCAACTAATGAAAAACTGTTTTTT. The genes are TRBV7-9 and TRBJ1-4; D perhaps matches TRBD1 (5 bases). The CDR3 length is 17 residues. V was trimmed by 1 base and J by 0 bases, leaving 12 bases between them. Looked up from germline, CDR1 is SEHNR and CDR2 is FQNEAQ (reference sequence).

This chain links TRBV18 with TRBJ1-4, with D perhaps TRBD1 (5 bases). V dropped 0 bases and J dropped 5 bases, with 10 bases sitting between them. The CDR3 runs 15 residues. Germline CDR1 KGHSH, CDR2 LQKENI. The CDR3 DNA sequence: TGTGCCAGCTCACCACCGGGGAGGGACAATGAAAAACTGTTTTTT. This encodes CASSPPGRDNEKLFF. Based on the CDR3 plus reference TRBV18 and TRBJ1-4, the full variable domain is NAGVMQNPRHLVRRRGQEARLRCSPMKGHSHVYWYRQLPEEGLKFMVYLQKENIIDESGMPKERFSAEFPKEGPSILRIQQVVRGDSAAYFCASSPPGRDNEKLFFGSGTQLSVL.

The J gene is TRBJ2-7, the V gene TRBV7-2; no reliable D call. Trimming removed 1 base at V and 9 bases at J, with 19 bases between. The germline V gene has CDR1 SGHTA and CDR2 FQGNSA. The CDR3 is 15 residues long. In DNA form, the CDR3 reads TGTGCCAGCAGCTTAGTCCACAACAGTCGAGAAACGCAGTACTTC. As protein: CASSLVHNSRETQYF.

This clone was seen only a few times. The chain recombines TRBV2 with TRBJ1-5; 7 positions match TRBD1. The junction had 8 bases not matched to a gene; V was cut back by 6 bases and J by 9 bases. The CDR3 consists of 13 residues. Per the germline V gene, CDR1 is SNHLY and CDR2 is FYNNEI. The CDR3 DNA reads TGTGCCAGCAGAGAGACAGGGCCTCGGCCCCAGCATTTT. Protein product: CASRETGPRPQHF.

The V and J genes are TRBV6-5 and TRBJ2-7; TRBD2 matches at 10 bases. Germline V gene lookup returns CDR1 MNHEY and CDR2 SVGAGI. The CDR3 is 15 residues long. Losses at the gene ends were 2 bases for V and 4 bases for J; bases not matched to a gene: 5. The CDR3 coding sequence is TGTGCCAGCAGTTACCCCAGCGGGGGGGTGTACGAGCAGTACTTC. It is translated as CASSYPSGGVYEQYF.

This sequence joins TRBV27 and TRBJ1-1; D might be TRBD1 (5 bases). Trimming left V 3 bases short and J 6 bases short, with 11 bases between. CDR1 and CDR2 (germline): MNHEY, SMNVEV (reference sequence). CDR3 size: 13 residues. In DNA form, the CDR3 reads TGTGCCAGCAGTTTCGGGGGAGGGGCTGAAGCTTTCTTT. Translation gives CASSFGGGAEAFF.

This chain links TRBV5-1 with TRBJ1-2, with unresolved D. V lost 1 base and J lost 2, with 6 bases in between. The CDR3 totals 13 residues. Germline V gene data show CDR1 as SGHRS and CDR2 as YFSETQ. The CDR3 spells CASSLIVNYGYTF. CDR3 nucleotide sequence: TGCGCCAGCAGCTTGATAGTGAACTATGGCTACACCTTC.

This chain connects TRBV6-1 to TRBJ2-6, with TRBD1 identical over 11 bases. The length of the CDR3 is 18 residues. Germline-derived CDR1 and CDR2 are MNHNS and SASEGT. V trimming: 4 bases; J trimming: 4 bases; junction bases outside the gene matches: 9. The CDR3 DNA is TGTGCCAGCAGTGGCAACCGGGACAGGGGGTACGGGGCCAACGTCCTGACTTTC. The encoded protein is CASSGNRDRGYGANVLTF.

The rearrangement uses TRBV3-1 (or the pseudogene TRBV3-2) and TRBJ2-7, with 11 positions matching TRBD1. CDR3 size: 14 residues. With 3 bases clipped from V and 6 bases from J, the junction kept 4 bases outside the gene matches. Germline-derived CDR1 and CDR2 are LGHDT and YNNKEL (reference sequence). The CDR3 loop reads CASSHEGTGGEQYF. The CDR3 DNA follows: TGTGCCAGCAGCCATGAGGGGACAGGGGGCGAGCAGTACTTC.

This sequence joins TRBV3-1 (or the pseudogene TRBV3-2) and TRBJ1-1, with 11 bases fitting TRBD1. The CDR3 has 13 amino acids. The V gene end was trimmed by 4 bases and the J gene end by 5 bases; junction bases not matched to a gene: 0. CDR1 is LGHDT, CDR2 YNNKEL, per germline (reference sequence). The CDR3 protein is CASSRDRGTEAFF. Written as DNA, the CDR3 is TGTGCCAGCAGCCGGGACAGGGGGACTGAAGCTTTCTTT.

The J gene is TRBJ1-1, the V gene TRBV5-6; no clear D gene. The CDR3 sequence is 13 residues long. Trimming pared 4 bases from V and 4 bases from J, leaving 11 bases between. The germline V gene encodes CDR1 SGHDT and CDR2 YYEEEE. DNA for the CDR3: TGTGCCAGCAGCCCCAGTACGGGCACTGAAGCTTTCTTT. Translated: CASSPSTGTEAFF.

This chain uses TRBV3-1 (or the pseudogene TRBV3-2) with TRBJ2-3; 7 positions match TRBD1. Germline values: CDR1 LGHDT, CDR2 YNNKEL (reference sequence). Trimming at V came to 5 bases and at J to 6 bases, leaving 5 bases not matched to a gene. The CDR3 loop spans 13 amino acids. The CDR3 nucleotides read TGTGCCAGCAGCTCAGACAGGGACGATACGCAGTATTTT. Its translation: CASSSDRDDTQYF.

The rearrangement uses TRBV3-1 (or the pseudogene TRBV3-2) and TRBJ2-3, with a possible D match to TRBD2 (7 bases). Germline lookup yields CDR1 LGHDT and CDR2 YNNKEL (reference sequence). There are 15 residues in the CDR3. Trimming took off 4 bases at V and 3 bases at J, with 14 bases between the two ends. The CDR3 region has the DNA TGTGCCAGCAGCCGCTTCGGGGGGCAGACAGATACGCAGTATTTT. Translation gives CASSRFGGQTDTQYF.